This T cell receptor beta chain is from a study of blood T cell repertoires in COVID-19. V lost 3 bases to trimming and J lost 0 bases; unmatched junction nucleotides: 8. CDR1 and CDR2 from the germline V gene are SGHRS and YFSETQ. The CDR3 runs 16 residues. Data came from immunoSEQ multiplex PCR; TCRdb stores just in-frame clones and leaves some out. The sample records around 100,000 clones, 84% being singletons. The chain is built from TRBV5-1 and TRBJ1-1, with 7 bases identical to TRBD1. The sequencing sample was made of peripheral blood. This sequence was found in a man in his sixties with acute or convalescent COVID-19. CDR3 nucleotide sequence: TGCGCCAGCAGCTGGCCGACAGGGACCATGAACACTGAAGCTTTCTTT. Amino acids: CASSWPTGTMNTEAFF.